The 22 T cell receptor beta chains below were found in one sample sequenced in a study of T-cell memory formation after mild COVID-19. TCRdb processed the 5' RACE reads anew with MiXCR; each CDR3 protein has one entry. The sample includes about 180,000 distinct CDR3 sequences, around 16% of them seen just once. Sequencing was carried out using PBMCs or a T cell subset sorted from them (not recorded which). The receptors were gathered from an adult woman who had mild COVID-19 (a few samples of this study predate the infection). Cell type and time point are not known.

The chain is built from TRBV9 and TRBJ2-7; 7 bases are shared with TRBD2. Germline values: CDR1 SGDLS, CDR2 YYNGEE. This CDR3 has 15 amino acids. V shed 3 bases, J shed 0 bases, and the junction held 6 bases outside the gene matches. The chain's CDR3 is CASSAGEGRSYEQYF. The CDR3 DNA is TGTGCCAGCAGCGCCGGGGAGGGCCGCTCCTACGAGCAGTACTTC. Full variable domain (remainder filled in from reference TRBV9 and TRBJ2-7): DSGVTQTPKHLITATGQRVTLRCSPRSGDLSVYWYQQSLDQGLQFLIQYYNGEERAKGNILERFSAQQFPDLHSELNLSSLELGDSALYFCASSAGEGRSYEQYFGPGTRLTVT.

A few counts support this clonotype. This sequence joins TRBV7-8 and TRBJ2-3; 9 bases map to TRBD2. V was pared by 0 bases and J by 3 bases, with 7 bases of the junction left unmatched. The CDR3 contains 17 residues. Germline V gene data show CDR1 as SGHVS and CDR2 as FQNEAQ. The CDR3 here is CASSLAPPLAGTDTQYF. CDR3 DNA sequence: TGTGCCAGCAGCTTAGCCCCCCCGCTAGCGGGAACAGATACGCAGTATTTT.

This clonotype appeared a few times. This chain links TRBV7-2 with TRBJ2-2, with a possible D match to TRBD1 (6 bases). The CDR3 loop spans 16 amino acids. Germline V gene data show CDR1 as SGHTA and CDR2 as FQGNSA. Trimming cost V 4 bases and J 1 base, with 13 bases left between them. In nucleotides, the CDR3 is TGTGCCAGCAGCTCCCCTACAGGGAGGAACACCGGGGAGCTGTTTTTT. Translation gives CASSSPTGRNTGELFF.

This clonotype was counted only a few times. The CDR3 here is CASSLNDRFGGELFF. The CDR3 DNA sequence: TGCGCCAGCAGCTTGAACGACAGGTTTGGCGGGGAGCTGTTTTTT. This rearrangement joins TRBV5-1 to TRBJ2-2; weak D call: TRBD1 (6 bases). The CDR3 consists of 15 residues. Germline CDR1 and CDR2: SGHRS and YFSETQ. Trimming left V 1 base short and J 7 bases short, with 14 bases between.

The CDR3 coding sequence is TGCAGCGTTCGTCCAGGGGACCACGAGCAGTACTTC. It codes for CSVRPGDHEQYF. This chain uses TRBV29-1 with TRBJ2-7, with D maybe TRBD1 (6 bases). The germline V gene has CDR1 SQVTM and CDR2 ANQGSEA. The length of the CDR3 is 12 residues. The ends were cut back, 5 bases at V and 5 bases at J, with 13 bases in the middle.

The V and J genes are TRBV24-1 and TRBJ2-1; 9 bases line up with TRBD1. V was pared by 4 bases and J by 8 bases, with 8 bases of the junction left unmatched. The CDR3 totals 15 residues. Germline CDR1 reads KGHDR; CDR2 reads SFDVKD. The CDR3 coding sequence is TGTGCCACCAGTGAACCGGGACAGGGAGACGATGAGCAGTTCTTC. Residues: CATSEPGQGDDEQFF.

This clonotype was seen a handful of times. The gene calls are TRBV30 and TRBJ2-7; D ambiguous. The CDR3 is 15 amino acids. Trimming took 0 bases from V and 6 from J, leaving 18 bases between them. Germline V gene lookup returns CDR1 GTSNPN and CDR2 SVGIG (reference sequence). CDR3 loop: CAWSVVGRKSGEQYF. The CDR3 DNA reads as TGTGCCTGGAGTGTGGTGGGCAGGAAGAGTGGCGAGCAGTACTTC.

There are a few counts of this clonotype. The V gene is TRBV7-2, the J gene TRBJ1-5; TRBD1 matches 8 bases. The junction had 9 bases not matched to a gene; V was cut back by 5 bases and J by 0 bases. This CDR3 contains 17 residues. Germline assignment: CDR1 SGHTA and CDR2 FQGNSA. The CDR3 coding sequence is TGTGCCAGCAGCCTCCTTGGGACAGGTAATAGCAATCAGCCCCAGCATTTT. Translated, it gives CASSLLGTGNSNQPQHF.

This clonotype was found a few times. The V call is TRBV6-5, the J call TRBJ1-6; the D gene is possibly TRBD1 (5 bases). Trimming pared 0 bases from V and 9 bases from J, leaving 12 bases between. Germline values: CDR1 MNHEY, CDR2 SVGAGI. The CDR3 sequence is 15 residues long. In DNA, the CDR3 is TGTGCCAGCAGTTACTCGAACCAGGGAATTTCACCCCTCCACTTT. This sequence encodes CASSYSNQGISPLHF.

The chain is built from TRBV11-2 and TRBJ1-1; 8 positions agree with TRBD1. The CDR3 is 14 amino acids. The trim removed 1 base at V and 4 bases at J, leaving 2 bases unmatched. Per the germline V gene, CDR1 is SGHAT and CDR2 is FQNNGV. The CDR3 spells CASSLGTGLTEAFF. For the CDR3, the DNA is TGTGCCAGCAGCTTAGGGACAGGGCTCACTGAAGCTTTCTTT. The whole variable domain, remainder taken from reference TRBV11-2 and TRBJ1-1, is EAGVAQSPRYKIIEKRQSVAFWCNPISGHATLYWYQQILGQGPKLLIQFQNNGVVDDSQLPKDRFSAERLKGVDSTLKIQPAKLEDSAVYLCASSLGTGLTEAFFGQGTRLTVV.

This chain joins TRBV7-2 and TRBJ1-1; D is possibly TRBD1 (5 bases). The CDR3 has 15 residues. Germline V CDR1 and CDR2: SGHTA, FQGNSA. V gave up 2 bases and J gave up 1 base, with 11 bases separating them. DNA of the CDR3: TGTGCCAGCAGCTTACAGGGAACCGCGAACACTGAAGCTTTCTTT. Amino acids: CASSLQGTANTEAFF. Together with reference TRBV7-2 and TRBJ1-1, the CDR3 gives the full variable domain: GAGVSQSPSNKVTEKGKDVELRCDPISGHTALYWYRQSLGQGLEFLIYFQGNSAPDKSGLPSDRFSAERTGGSVSTLTIQRTQQEDSAVYLCASSLQGTANTEAFFGQGTRLTVV.

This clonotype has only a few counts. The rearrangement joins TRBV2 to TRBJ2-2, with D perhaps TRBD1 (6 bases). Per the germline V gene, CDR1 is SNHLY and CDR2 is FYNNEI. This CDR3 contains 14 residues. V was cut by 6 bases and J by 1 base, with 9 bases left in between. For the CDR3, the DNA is TGTGCCAGCAGGCCGGGACAGAACACCGGGGAGCTGTTTTTT. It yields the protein CASRPGQNTGELFF.

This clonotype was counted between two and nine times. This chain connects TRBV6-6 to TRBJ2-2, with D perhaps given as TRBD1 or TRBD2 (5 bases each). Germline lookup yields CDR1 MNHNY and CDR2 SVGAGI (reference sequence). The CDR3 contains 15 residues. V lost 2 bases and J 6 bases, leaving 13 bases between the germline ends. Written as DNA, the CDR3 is TGTGCCAGCAGTTACACCGAATCGGGGCCCGGGGAGCTGTTTTTT. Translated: CASSYTESGPGELFF.

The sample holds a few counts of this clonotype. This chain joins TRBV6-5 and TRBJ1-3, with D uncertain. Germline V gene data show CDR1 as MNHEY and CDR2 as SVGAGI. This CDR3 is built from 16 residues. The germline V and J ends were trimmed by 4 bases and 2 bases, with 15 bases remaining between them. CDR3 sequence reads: CASSSTYSGPGNTIYF. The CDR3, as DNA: TGTGCCAGCAGTTCTACGTATTCCGGGCCTGGAAACACCATATATTTT.

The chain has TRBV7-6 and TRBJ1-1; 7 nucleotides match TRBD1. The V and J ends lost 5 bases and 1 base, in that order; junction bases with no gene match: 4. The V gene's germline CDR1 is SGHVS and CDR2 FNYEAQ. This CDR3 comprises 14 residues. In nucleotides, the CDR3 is TGTGCCAGCAGCCAGGGACAGCAGAACACTGAAGCTTTCTTT. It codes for CASSQGQQNTEAFF.

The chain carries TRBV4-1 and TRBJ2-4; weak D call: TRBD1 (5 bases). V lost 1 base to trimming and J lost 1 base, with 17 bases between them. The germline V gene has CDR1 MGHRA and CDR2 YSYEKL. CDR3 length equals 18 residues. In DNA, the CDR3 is TGCGCCAGCAGCCAAGGCCCCAGGGTAGCCGATGCCAAAAACATTCAGTACTTC. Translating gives CASSQGPRVADAKNIQYF.

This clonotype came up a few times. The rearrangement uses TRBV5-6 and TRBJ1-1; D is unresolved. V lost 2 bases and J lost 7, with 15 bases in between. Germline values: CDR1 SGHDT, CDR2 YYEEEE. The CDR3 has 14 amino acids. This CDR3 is CASSFDDGWGEAFF. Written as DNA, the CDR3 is TGTGCCAGCAGCTTTGATGACGGATGGGGTGAAGCTTTCTTT.

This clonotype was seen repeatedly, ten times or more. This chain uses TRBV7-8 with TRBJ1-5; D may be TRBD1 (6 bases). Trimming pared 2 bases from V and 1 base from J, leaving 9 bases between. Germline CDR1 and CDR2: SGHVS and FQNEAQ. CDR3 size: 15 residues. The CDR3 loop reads CASSLRQGSNQPQHF. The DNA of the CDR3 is TGTGCCAGCAGCTTACGCCAGGGGAGCAATCAGCCCCAGCATTTT.

This CDR3 is CASRTATNEKLFF. CDR3 in DNA: TGTGCCAGCAGGACAGCAACTAATGAAAAACTGTTTTTT. The V gene is TRBV10-3, the J gene TRBJ1-4; maybe TRBD1 (6 bases). The CDR3 length is 13 residues. Trimming removed 10 bases from V and 0 bases from J, with 9 bases in between. Germline CDR1 reads ENHRY; CDR2 reads SYGVKD.

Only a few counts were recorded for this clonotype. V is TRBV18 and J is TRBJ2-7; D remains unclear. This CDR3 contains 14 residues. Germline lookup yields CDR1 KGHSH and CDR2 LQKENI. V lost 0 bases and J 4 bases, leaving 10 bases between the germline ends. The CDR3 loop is CASSPPEHPYEQYF. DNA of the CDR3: TGTGCCAGCTCACCACCGGAACACCCATACGAGCAGTACTTC.

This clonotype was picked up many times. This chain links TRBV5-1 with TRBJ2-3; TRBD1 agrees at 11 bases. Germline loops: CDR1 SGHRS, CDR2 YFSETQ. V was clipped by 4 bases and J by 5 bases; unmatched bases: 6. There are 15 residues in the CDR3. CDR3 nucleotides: TGCGCCAGCAGCAGCGGTGGGACAGGGGGAGATACGCAGTATTTT. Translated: CASSSGGTGGDTQYF. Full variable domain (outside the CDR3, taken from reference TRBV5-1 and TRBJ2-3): KAGVTQTPRYLIKTRGQQVTLSCSPISGHRSVSWYQQTPGQGLQFLFEYFSETQRNKGNFPGRFSGRQFSNSRSEMNVSTLELGDSALYLCASSSGGTGGDTQYFGPGTRLTVL.

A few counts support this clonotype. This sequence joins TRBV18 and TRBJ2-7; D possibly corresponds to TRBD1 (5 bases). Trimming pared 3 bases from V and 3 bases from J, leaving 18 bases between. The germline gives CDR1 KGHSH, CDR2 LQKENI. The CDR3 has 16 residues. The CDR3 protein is CASSPSDSLNNYEQYF. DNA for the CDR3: TGTGCCAGCTCACCTTCCGACAGCTTGAACAACTACGAGCAGTACTTC.